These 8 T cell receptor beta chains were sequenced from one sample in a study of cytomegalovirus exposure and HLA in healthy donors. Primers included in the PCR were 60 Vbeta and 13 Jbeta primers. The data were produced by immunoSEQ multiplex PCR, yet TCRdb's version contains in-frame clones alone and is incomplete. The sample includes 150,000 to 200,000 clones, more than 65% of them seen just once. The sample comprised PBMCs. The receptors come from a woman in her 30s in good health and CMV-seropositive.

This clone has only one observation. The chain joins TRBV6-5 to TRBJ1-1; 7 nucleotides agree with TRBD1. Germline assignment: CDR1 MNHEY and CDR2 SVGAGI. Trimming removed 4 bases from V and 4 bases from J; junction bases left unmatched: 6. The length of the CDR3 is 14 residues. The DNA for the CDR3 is TGTGCCAGCAGTTCAGGGACAGTAATCACTGAAGCTTTCTTT. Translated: CASSSGTVITEAFF.

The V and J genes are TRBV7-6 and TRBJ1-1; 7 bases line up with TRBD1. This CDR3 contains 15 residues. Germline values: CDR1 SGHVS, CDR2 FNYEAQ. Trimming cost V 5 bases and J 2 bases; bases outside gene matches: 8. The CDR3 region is CASSAGQAGNTEAFF. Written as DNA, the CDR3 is TGTGCCAGCAGCGCCGGACAGGCGGGTAACACTGAAGCTTTCTTT.

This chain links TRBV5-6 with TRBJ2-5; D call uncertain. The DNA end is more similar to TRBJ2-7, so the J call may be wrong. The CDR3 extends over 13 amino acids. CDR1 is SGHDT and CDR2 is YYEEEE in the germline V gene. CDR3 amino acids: CASSLTNNYEQYF. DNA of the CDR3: TGTGCCAGCAGCTTAACCAACAACTACGAGCAGTACTTC.

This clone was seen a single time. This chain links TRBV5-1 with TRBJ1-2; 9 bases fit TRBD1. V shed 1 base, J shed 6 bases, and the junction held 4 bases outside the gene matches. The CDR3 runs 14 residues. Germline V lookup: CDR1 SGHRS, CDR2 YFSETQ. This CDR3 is CASSLPGTGNGYTF. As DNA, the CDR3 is TGCGCCAGCAGCTTGCCGGGGACAGGGAATGGCTACACCTTC. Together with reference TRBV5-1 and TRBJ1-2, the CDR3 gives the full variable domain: KAGVTQTPRYLIKTRGQQVTLSCSPISGHRSVSWYQQTPGQGLQFLFEYFSETQRNKGNFPGRFSGRQFSNSRSEMNVSTLELGDSALYLCASSLPGTGNGYTFGSGTRLTVV.

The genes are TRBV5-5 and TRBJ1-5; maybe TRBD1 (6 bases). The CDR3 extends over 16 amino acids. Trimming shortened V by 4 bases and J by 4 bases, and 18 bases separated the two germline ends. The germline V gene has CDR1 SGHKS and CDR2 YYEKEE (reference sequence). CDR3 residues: CASSRGPQGGNQPQHF. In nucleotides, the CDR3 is TGTGCCAGCAGCCGTGGGCCACAGGGTGGGAATCAGCCCCAGCATTTT.

The CDR3 sequence is CASSLSSSGSGYEQYF. The CDR3, as DNA: TGTGCCAGCAGTTTATCTTCCAGCGGGTCGGGCTACGAGCAGTACTTC. The rearrangement joins TRBV27 to TRBJ2-7, with D possibly TRBD2 on 6 matching bases. The V gene's germline CDR1 is MNHEY and CDR2 SMNVEV (reference sequence). The CDR3 is made up of 16 amino acids. Trimming stripped 0 bases from V and 3 bases from J, with 15 bases between.

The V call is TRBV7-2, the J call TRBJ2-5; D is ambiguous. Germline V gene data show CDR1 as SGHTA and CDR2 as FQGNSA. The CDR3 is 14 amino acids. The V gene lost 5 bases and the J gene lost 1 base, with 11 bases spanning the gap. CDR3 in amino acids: CASSVRQIQETQYF. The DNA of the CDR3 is TGTGCCAGCAGCGTCCGACAAATCCAAGAGACCCAGTACTTC.

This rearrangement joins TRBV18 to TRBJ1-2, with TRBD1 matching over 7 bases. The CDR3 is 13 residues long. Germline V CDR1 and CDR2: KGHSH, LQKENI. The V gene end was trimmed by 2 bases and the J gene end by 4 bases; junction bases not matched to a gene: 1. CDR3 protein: CASSPDRVYGYTF. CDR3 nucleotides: TGTGCCAGCTCACCAGACAGGGTCTATGGCTACACCTTC.